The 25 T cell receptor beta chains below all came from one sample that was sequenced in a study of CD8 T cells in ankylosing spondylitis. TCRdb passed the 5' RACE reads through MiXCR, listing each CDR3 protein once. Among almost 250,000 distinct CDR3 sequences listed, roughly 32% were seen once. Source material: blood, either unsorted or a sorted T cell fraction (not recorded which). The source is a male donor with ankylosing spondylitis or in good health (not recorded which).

CDR3 in amino acids: CASSQPGLAYEQYF. The CDR3 DNA sequence: TGCGCCAGCAGCCAACCGGGACTAGCCTACGAGCAGTACTTC. The chain combines TRBV4-1 with TRBJ2-7; TRBD2 agrees at 8 bases. V lost 2 bases, J lost 2 bases, and 2 bases stayed unmatched. This CDR3 contains 14 residues. Germline V gives CDR1 MGHRA, CDR2 YSYEKL.

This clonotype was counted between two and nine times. Here the CDR3 reads CSASLAGGKETQYF. CDR3 in DNA: TGCAGTGCTTCCCTGGCTGGGGGGAAAGAGACCCAGTACTTC. The genes are TRBV20-1 and TRBJ2-5; tentatively, D is TRBD2 (6 bases). Trimming removed 5 bases at V and 3 bases at J, with 16 bases between. The length of the CDR3 is 14 residues. Germline assignment: CDR1 DFQATT and CDR2 SNEGSKA (reference sequence).

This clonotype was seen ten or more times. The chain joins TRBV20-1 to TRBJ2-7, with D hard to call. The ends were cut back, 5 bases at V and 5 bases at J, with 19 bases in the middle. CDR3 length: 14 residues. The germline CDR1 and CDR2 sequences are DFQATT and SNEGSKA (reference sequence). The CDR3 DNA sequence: TGCAGTGCTCCTCATGACGGCAAAGGGAACGAGCAGTACTTC. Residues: CSAPHDGKGNEQYF.

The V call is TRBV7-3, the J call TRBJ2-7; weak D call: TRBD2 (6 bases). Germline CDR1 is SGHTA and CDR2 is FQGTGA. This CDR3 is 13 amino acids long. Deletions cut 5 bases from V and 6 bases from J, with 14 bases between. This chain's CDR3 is CASSPALGGEQYF. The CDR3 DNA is TGTGCCAGCAGCCCTGCGTTGGGGGGCGAGCAGTACTTC.

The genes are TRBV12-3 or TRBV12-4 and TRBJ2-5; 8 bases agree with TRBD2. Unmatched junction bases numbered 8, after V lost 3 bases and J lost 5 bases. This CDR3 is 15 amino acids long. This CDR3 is CASSFGGGTGETQYF. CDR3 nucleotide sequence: TGTGCCAGCAGTTTCGGGGGGGGAACTGGGGAGACCCAGTACTTC.

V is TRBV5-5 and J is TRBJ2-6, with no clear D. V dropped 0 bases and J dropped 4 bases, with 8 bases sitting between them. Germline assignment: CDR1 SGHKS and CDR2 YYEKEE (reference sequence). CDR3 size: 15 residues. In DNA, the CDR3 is TGTGCCAGCAGCTTGGCTGGGTACGGGGCCAACGTCCTGACTTTC. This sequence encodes CASSLAGYGANVLTF. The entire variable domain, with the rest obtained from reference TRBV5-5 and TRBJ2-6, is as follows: DAGVTQSPTHLIKTRGQQVTLRCSPISGHKSVSWYQQVLGQGPQFIFQYYEKEERGRGNFPDRFSARQFPNYSSELNVNALLLGDSALYLCASSLAGYGANVLTFGAGSRLTVL.

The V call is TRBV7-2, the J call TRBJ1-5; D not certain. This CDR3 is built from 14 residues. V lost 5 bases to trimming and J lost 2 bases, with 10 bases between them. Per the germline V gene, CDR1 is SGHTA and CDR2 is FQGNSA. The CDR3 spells CASSPPGGNQPQHF. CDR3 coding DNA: TGTGCCAGCAGCCCCCCTGGGGGCAATCAGCCCCAGCATTTT.

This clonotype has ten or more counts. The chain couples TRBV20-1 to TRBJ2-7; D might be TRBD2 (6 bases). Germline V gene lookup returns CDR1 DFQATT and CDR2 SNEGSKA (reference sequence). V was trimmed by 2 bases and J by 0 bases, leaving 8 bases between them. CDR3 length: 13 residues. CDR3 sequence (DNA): TGCAGTGCTAGAACGGGGGTCTCCTACGAGCAGTACTTC. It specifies CSARTGVSYEQYF.

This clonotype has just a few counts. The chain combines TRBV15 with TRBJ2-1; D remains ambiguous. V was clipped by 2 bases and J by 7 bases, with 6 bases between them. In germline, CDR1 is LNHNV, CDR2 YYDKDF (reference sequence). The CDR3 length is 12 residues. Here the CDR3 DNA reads TGTGCCACCAGCAGAACCCGGAATGAGCAGTTCTTC. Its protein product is CATSRTRNEQFF.

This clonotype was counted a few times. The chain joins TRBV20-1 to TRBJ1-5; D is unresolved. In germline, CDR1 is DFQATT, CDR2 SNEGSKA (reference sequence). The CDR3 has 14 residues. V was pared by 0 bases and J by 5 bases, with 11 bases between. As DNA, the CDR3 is TGCAGTGCTAGAGACGAGGCAAGCCATCAGCCCCAGCATTTT. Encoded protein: CSARDEASHQPQHF.

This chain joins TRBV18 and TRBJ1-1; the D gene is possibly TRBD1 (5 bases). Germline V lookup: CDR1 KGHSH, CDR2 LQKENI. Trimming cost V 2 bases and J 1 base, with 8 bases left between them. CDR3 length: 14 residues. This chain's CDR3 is CASSPGAQNTEAFF. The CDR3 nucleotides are TGTGCCAGCTCACCAGGGGCACAGAACACTGAAGCTTTCTTT.

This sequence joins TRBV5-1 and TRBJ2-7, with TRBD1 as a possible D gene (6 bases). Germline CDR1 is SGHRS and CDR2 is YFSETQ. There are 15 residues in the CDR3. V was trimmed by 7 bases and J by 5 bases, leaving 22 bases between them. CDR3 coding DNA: TGCGCCAGCCCGATCTCCAACAGGGTTCCCAACGAGCAGTACTTC. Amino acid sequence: CASPISNRVPNEQYF.

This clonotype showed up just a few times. The CDR3 nucleotides are TGCAGTGCTAGTTGGCTCTTATACAATGAGCAGTTCTTC. Amino acid sequence: CSASWLLYNEQFF. The chain links TRBV20-1 to TRBJ2-1; D remains ambiguous. The CDR3 is 13 residues long. The V end was cut by 3 bases, the J end by 4 bases, with 10 bases between. The germline gives CDR1 DFQATT, CDR2 SNEGSKA (reference sequence).

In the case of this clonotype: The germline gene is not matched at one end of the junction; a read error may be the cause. The CDR3 here is CATSRDSRANTEALF. Here the CDR3 DNA reads TGTGCCACCAGCAGGGATTCCCGGGCGAACACTGAAGCTCTCTTT. The rearrangement uses TRBV15 and TRBJ1-1; D gene ambiguous. Looked up from germline, CDR1 is LNHNV and CDR2 is YYDKDF (reference sequence). The CDR3 has 15 residues.

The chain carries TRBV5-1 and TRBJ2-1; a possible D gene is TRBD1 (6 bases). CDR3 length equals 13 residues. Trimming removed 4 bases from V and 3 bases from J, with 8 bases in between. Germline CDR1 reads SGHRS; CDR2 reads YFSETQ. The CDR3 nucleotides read TGCGCCAGCAGCAAGACAGGCTACAATGAGCAGTTCTTC. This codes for CASSKTGYNEQFF.

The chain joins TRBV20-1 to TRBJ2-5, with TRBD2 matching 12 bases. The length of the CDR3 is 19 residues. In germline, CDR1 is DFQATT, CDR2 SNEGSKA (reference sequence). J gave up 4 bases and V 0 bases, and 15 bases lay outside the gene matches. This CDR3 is CSARDPAPSGGALRETQYF. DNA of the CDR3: TGCAGTGCTAGAGATCCCGCGCCTAGCGGGGGGGCCCTCCGAGAGACCCAGTACTTC.

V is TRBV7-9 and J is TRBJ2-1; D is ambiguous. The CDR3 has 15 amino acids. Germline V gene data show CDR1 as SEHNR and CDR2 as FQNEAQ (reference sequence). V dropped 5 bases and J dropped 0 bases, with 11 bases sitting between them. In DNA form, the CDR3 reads TGTGCCAGCAGCAAAGGGTTTGACTCCTACAATGAGCAGTTCTTC. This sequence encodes CASSKGFDSYNEQFF.

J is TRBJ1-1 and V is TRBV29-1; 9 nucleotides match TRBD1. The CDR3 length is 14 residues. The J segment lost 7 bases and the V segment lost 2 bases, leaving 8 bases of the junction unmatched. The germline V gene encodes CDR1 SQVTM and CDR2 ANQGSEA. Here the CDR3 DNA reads TGCAGCGTTGAAAGCTGGGGACAGGGTGGTGAAGCTTTCTTT. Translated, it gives CSVESWGQGGEAFF.

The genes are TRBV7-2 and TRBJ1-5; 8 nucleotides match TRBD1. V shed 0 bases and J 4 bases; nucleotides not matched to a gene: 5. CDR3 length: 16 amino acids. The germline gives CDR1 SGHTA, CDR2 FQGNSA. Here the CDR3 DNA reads TGTGCCAGCAGCTTAGCATACAGGGGGGGAAATCAGCCCCAGCATTTT. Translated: CASSLAYRGGNQPQHF.

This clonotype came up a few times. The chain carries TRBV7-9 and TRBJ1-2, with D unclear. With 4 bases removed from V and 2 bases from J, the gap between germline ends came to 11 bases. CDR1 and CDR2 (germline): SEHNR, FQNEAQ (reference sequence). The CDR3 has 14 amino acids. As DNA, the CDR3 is TGTGCCAGCAGCTACGGACCTTCGAACTATGGCTACACCTTC. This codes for CASSYGPSNYGYTF.

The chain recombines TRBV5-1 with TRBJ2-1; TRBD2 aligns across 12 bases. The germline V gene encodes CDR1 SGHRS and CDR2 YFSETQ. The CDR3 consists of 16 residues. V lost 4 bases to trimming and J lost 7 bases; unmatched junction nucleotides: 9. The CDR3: CASSLRVGLAGNEQFF. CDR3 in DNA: TGCGCCAGCAGCCTACGAGTCGGACTAGCGGGAAATGAGCAGTTCTTC.

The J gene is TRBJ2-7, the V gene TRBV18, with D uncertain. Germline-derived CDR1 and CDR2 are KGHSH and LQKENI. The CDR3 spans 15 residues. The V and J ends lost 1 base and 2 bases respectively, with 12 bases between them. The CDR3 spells CASSPRAAETYEQYF. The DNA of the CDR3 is TGTGCCAGCTCACCACGTGCCGCAGAGACCTACGAGCAGTACTTC.

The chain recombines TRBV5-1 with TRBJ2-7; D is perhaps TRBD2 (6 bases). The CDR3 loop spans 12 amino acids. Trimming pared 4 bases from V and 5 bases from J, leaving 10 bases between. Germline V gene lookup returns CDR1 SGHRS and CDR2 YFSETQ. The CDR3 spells CASSGGLDEQYF. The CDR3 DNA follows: TGCGCCAGCAGCGGGGGACTTGACGAGCAGTACTTC.

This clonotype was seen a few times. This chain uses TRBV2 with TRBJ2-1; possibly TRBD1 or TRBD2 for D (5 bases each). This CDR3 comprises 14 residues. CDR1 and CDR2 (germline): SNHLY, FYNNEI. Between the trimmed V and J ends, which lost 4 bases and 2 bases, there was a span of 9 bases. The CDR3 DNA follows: TGTGCCAGCAGTGGGGGGACCACCTACAATGAGCAGTTCTTC. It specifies CASSGGTTYNEQFF.

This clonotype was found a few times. Here the CDR3 reads CASSSVGASTDTQYF. CDR3 in DNA: TGTGCCAGCAGCTCTGTGGGGGCTAGCACAGATACGCAGTATTTT. The V and J genes are TRBV7-3 and TRBJ2-3; D may be TRBD1 (6 bases). Trimming removed 4 bases at V and 0 bases at J, with 11 bases between. The CDR3 runs to 15 residues. The germline V gene encodes CDR1 SGHTA and CDR2 FQGTGA. Full variable domain (rest looked up from reference TRBV7-3 and TRBJ2-3): GAGVSQTPSNKVTEKGKYVELRCDPISGHTALYWYRQSLGQGPEFLIYFQGTGAADDSGLPNDRFFAVRPEGSVSTLKIQRTERGDSAVYLCASSSVGASTDTQYFGPGTRLTVL.